The present T cell receptor (beta chain) was sequenced within a study of blood T cell repertoires in COVID-19. Overall study context: In each case, the material was cDNA or gDNA derived from T cells, B-cell-depleted T cells, or PBMCs.

CDR1 and CDR2 from the germline V gene are MNHEY and SMNVEV (reference sequence). V lost 6 bases, J lost 3 bases, and 10 bases stayed unmatched. The CDR3 has 16 amino acids. The repertoire was sequenced with immunoSEQ multiplex PCR; TCRdb's copy has only in-frame clones and lacks some. The repertoire holds nearly 110,000 clones, with approximately 88% as singletons. The gene calls are TRBV27 and TRBJ1-5; 8 positions agree with TRBD1. The sample taken for sequencing was peripheral blood. The TCR was taken from a human donor in a cohort sampled during active COVID-19. In DNA, the CDR3 is TGTGCCAGCAGGGACTTGTGGACAGGGAACAATCAGCCCCAGCATTTT. As protein: CASRDLWTGNNQPQHF.